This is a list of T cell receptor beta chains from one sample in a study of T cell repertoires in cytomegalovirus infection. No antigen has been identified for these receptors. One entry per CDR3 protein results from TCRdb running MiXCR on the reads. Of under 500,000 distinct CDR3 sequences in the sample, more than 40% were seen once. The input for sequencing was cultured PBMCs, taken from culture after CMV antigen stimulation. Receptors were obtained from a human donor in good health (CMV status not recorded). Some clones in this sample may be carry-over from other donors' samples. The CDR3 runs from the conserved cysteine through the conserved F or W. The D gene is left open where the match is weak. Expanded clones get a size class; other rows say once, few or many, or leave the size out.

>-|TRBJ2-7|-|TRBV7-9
TGTGCCAGCAGCGGGGGGGGGCCTGAGCAGTACTTC
CASSGGGPEQYF
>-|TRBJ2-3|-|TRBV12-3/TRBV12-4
TGTGCCAGCAGTTTAGCGGGATACGAAAGAGATACGCAGTATTTT
CASSLAGYERDTQYF
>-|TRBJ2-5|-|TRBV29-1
TGCAGCGTTGACCGACAGAATCAAGAGACCCAGTACTTC
CSVDRQNQETQYF
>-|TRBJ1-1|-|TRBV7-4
TGTGCCAGCAGCTTGTGGAGGGCTGAAGCTTTCTTT
CASSLWRAEAFF
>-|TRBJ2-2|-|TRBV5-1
TGCGCCAGCAGCTTGGAGGCCAGCAAAGGGGCCGGGGAGCTGTTTTTT
CASSLEASKGAGELFF
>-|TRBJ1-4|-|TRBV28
TGTGCCAGCACCCAGAATGAAAAACTGTTTTTT
CASTQNEKLFF
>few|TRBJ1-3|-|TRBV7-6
TGTGCCAGCAGCAAAGGACGGTCTGGAAACACCATATATTTT
CASSKGRSGNTIYF
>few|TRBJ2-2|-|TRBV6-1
TGTGCCAGCAGTGAACTGAGGGTGAACACCGGGGAGCTGTTTTTT
CASSELRVNTGELFF
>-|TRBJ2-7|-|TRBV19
TGTGCCAGTATGGGAGAGGGCTACTACGAGCAGTACTTC
CASMGEGYYEQYF
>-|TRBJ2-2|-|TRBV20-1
TGCAGTGCCAGGCCACTCCCTGGGACCGGGGAGCTGTTTTTT
CSARPLPGTGELFF
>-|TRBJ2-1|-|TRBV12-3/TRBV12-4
TGTGCCAGCAACCTCGGGTCTTACAATGAGCAGTTCTTC
CASNLGSYNEQFF
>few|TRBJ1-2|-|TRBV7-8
TGTGCCAGCAGCCCGGGGTTATTTGGCGGCTACACCTTC
CASSPGLFGGYTF
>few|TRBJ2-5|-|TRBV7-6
TGTGCCAGCAGCCCCGGATTGGCGACCCAGTACTTC
CASSPGLATQYF
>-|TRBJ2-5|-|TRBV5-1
TGCGCCAGCAGCTTAAACACAGAAGAGACCCAGTACTTC
CASSLNTEETQYF
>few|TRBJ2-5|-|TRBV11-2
TGTGCCAGCAGCTTGAGGGCTCCGACCCAGTACTTC
CASSLRAPTQYF
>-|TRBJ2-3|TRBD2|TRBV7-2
TGTGCCAGCAGGAGAGGACTAGTGGATACGCAGTATTTT
CASRRGLVDTQYF
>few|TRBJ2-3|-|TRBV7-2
TGTGCCAGCAGGTCGGGACTTTCCACAGATACGCAGTATTTT
CASRSGLSTDTQYF
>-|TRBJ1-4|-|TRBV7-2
TGTGCCAGCAGCTATCACGACAGGCCTCTTGGGGAACTGTTTTTT
CASSYHDRPLGELFF
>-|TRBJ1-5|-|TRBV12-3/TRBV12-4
TGTGCCAGCAGCAGTACGGGGCAGGGGAATCAGCCCCAGCATTTT
CASSSTGQGNQPQHF
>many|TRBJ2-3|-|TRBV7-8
TGTGCCAGCAGCTTAGGGGGAAACACAGATACGCAGTATTTT
CASSLGGNTDTQYF
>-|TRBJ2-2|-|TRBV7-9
TGTGCCAGCAGCTCGAATCCGGGACGAAGGAACACCGGGGAGCTGTTTTTT
CASSSNPGRRNTGELFF
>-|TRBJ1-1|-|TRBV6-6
TGTGCCAGCAGGGCCGGAGGGAACTTGAACACTGAAGCTTTCTTT
CASRAGGNLNTEAFF
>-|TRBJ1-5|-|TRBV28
TGTGCCAGCAGGACCGGGCGGCGGTCCCTCGACGAACCCCAGCATTTT
CASRTGRRSLDEPQHF
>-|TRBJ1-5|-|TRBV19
TGTGCCAGTAGTAAAATAGTGGGTGCTCAGCCCCAGCATTTT
CASSKIVGAQPQHF
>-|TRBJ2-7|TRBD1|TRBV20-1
TGCAGTGCTAGAGATCTGGGACAGGGGGGCGAGCAGTACTTC
CSARDLGQGGEQYF
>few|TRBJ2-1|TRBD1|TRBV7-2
TGTGCCAGCAGCTTAGGAGGGGGCTTCCATGAGCAGTTCTTC
CASSLGGGFHEQFF
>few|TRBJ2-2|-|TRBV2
TGTGCCATCCCGGCAGATAAGAACACCGGGGAGCTGTTTTTT
CAIPADKNTGELFF
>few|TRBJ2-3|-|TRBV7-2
TGTGCCAGCAGCCCACTACAGTCTTGGCGATCCACAGATACGCAGTATTTT
CASSPLQSWRSTDTQYF
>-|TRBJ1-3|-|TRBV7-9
TGTGCCAGCAGCCCGGCGTTGCCGACCTCTGGAAACACCATATATTTT
CASSPALPTSGNTIYF
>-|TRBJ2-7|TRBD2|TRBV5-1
TGCGCCAGCAGCTCTCCTAGCGGATCCATCTACGAGCAGTACTTC
CASSSPSGSIYEQYF
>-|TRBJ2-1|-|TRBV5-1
TGCGCCAGCAGCTTGGACGCCTACAATGAGCAGTTCTTC
CASSLDAYNEQFF
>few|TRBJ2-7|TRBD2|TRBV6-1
TGTGCCAGCAGGGCGAGCGGGGGAGATGAGCAGTACTTC
CASRASGGDEQYF
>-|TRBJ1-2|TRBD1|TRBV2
TGTGCCAGCAGTGATCCCCGGGACAGGAACCATCGTGCCTATGGCTACACCTTC
CASSDPRDRNHRAYGYTF
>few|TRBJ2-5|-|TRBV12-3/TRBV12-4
TGTGCCAGCAGTTTTCCCAATCAAGAGACCCAGTACTTC
CASSFPNQETQYF
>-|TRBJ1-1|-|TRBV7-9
TGTGCCAGCAGCCTACCCCCCGCTGAAGCTTTCTTT
CASSLPPAEAFF
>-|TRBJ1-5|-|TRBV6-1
TGTGCCAGCAGTCGTACCGGGGGGCGGCAAACGCCCCAGCATTTT
CASSRTGGRQTPQHF
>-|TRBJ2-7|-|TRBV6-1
TGTGCCAGCAGTGAAAGAGTTGACGAGCAGTACTTC
CASSERVDEQYF
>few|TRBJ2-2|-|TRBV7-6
TGTGCCAGCAAGCCCGGACTGACCGGGGAGCTGTTTTTT
CASKPGLTGELFF
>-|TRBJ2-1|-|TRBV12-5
TGTGCTAGTGGTTTGGTACGAGGCGGGATTTACGATGAGCAGTTCTTC
CASGLVRGGIYDEQFF
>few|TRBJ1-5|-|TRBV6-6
TGTGCCAGCGGGGACATGGGGACATACAGCAATCAGCCCCAGCATTTT
CASGDMGTYSNQPQHF
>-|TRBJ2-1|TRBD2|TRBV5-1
TGCGCCAGCAGCTTTGAGACTAGCGGGACATACAATGAGCAGTTCTTC
CASSFETSGTYNEQFF
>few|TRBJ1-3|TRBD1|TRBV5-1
TGCGCCAGCAGCTCGGGGACAGGGACTGGAAACACCATATATTTT
CASSSGTGTGNTIYF
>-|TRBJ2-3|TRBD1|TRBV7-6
TGTGCCAGCAGCTCCCGACAGGGGCTGCGTGTGGGGACAGATACGCAGTATTTT
CASSSRQGLRVGTDTQYF
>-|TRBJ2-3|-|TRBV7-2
TGTGCCAGCAGCTTAGAGTGGGGATCAGATACGCAGTATTTT
CASSLEWGSDTQYF
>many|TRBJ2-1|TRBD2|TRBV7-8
TGTGCCAGCAGCTTCTTGGGACTAGCGGGTCCTGGTGGCGATGAGCAGTTCTTC
CASSFLGLAGPGGDEQFF